Shown below are 15 T cell receptor beta chains from a single sample sequenced in a study of blood T cell repertoires in COVID-19. Method: immunoSEQ multiplex PCR; TCRdb's copy keeps in-frame clones and lacks some. The sample records about 400,000 clones, 85% to 90% being singletons. The sample comprised peripheral blood. Receptors originate from a woman in her twenties or thirties with acute or convalescent COVID-19.

V is TRBV7-9 and J is TRBJ2-1; tentatively, D is TRBD2 (5 bases). CDR3 size: 13 residues. The germline gives CDR1 SEHNR, CDR2 FQNEAQ (reference sequence). The germline V and J ends were trimmed by 5 bases and 7 bases, with 12 bases remaining between them. CDR3 sequence: CASSGRGENEQFF. Written as DNA, the CDR3 is TGTGCCAGCAGCGGCCGGGGAGAGAATGAGCAGTTCTTC.

This chain links TRBV3-1 (or the pseudogene TRBV3-2) with TRBJ1-4, with 8 positions matching TRBD1. The CDR3 covers 16 residues. Losses at the gene ends were 4 bases for V and 5 bases for J; bases not matched to a gene: 9. Germline V gives CDR1 LGHDT, CDR2 YNNKEL (reference sequence). CDR3 protein: CASSLTGADRNEKLFF. DNA of the CDR3: TGTGCCAGCAGCCTGACAGGGGCCGACAGAAATGAAAAACTGTTTTTT.

The J gene is TRBJ1-2, the V gene TRBV5-1; tentative D call: TRBD1 (5 bases). This CDR3 is 15 amino acids long. Deletions cut 5 bases from V and 2 bases from J, with 16 bases between. Germline V gives CDR1 SGHRS, CDR2 YFSETQ. CDR3 in amino acids: CASSIGGDSNYGYTF. The DNA of the CDR3 is TGCGCCAGCAGTATCGGAGGGGATTCGAACTATGGCTACACCTTC.

The rearrangement uses TRBV5-1 and TRBJ1-6; TRBD1 is a possible D gene (5 bases). The V gene lost 0 bases and the J gene lost 8 bases, with 12 bases spanning the gap. CDR1 SGHRS and CDR2 YFSETQ come from the germline V gene. This CDR3 region has 15 residues. The CDR3 reads CASSLAARDYSPLHF. In DNA form, the CDR3 reads TGCGCCAGCAGCTTGGCCGCCAGGGATTATTCACCCCTCCACTTT.

The chain links TRBV5-1 to TRBJ2-7; D gene uncertain. Per the germline V gene, CDR1 is SGHRS and CDR2 is YFSETQ. The CDR3 is 12 residues long. V was shortened by 4 bases and J by 0 bases, with 5 bases between the two germline ends. The CDR3 sequence is CASSANSYEQYF. As DNA, the CDR3 is TGCGCCAGCAGCGCTAACTCCTACGAGCAGTACTTC.

The chain links TRBV19 to TRBJ1-1, with D unresolved. V was cut by 6 bases and J by 0 bases, with 8 bases left in between. Germline loops: CDR1 LNHDA, CDR2 SQIVND (reference sequence). The CDR3 runs 13 residues. The CDR3 nucleotides read TGTGCCAGTAGCGGACTGCTGAACACTGAAGCTTTCTTT. Its translation is CASSGLLNTEAFF.

The chain has TRBV5-1 and TRBJ1-1; D is ambiguous. The CDR3 contains 15 residues. V lost 1 base to trimming and J lost 2 bases, with 12 bases between them. The V gene's germline CDR1 is SGHRS and CDR2 YFSETQ. The CDR3 DNA follows: TGCGCCAGCAGCTTGTTGCAGGCCGAAAACACTGAAGCTTTCTTT. Translated, it gives CASSLLQAENTEAFF.

The V gene is TRBV5-6, the J gene TRBJ2-7; 7 bases are shared with TRBD1. The J segment lost 6 bases and the V segment lost 4 bases, leaving 4 bases of the junction unmatched. Germline V lookup: CDR1 SGHDT, CDR2 YYEEEE. The length of the CDR3 is 12 residues. CDR3 in amino acids: CASSLTGVEQYF. The CDR3 DNA reads as TGTGCCAGCAGCCTAACAGGGGTCGAGCAGTACTTC.

V usage is TRBV2 and J usage is TRBJ1-4, with a possible D match to TRBD1 (5 bases). CDR1 SNHLY and CDR2 FYNNEI come from the germline V gene. This CDR3 contains 15 residues. The V end lost 2 bases, the J end lost 6 bases, and 13 bases lay between the germline ends. CDR3 nucleotide sequence: TGTGCCAGCAGTGAACGAAGGCAGGGCTATGAAAAACTGTTTTTT. It specifies CASSERRQGYEKLFF.

This sequence joins TRBV15 and TRBJ2-5, with TRBD2 matching over 15 bases. The germline V gene has CDR1 LNHNV and CDR2 YYDKDF (reference sequence). The V and J ends lost 1 base and 5 bases, in that order; junction bases with no gene match: 5. The CDR3 length is 17 residues. The CDR3: CATSRGTSGGAQETQYF. CDR3 coding DNA: TGTGCCACCAGCAGAGGGACTAGCGGGGGGGCCCAGGAGACCCAGTACTTC.

J is TRBJ1-2 and V is TRBV11-2; TRBD1 matches 7 bases. The CDR3 runs to 14 residues. The V gene end was trimmed by 5 bases and the J gene end by 4 bases; junction bases not matched to a gene: 7. Germline CDR1 SGHAT, CDR2 FQNNGV. CDR3 DNA: TGTGCCAGCAGCCCCGGGGACAGTTCCTATGGCTACACCTTC. As protein: CASSPGDSSYGYTF.

The chain employs TRBV9 and TRBJ1-4; D is perhaps TRBD1 (5 bases). Trimming removed 2 bases from V and 5 bases from J, with 13 bases in between. Germline CDR1 is SGDLS and CDR2 is YYNGEE. The CDR3 totals 15 residues. The CDR3 sequence: CASSVRQGNNEKLFF. The CDR3 DNA reads TGTGCCAGCAGCGTTCGGCAGGGCAACAATGAAAAACTGTTTTTT.

The chain employs TRBV5-6 and TRBJ1-2; 7 positions match TRBD1. Germline V gene data show CDR1 as SGHDT and CDR2 as YYEEEE. This CDR3 spans 16 amino acids. V shed 4 bases, J shed 2 bases, and the junction held 11 bases outside the gene matches. The CDR3 loop reads CASSQLRTGSNYGYTF. The CDR3 bases are TGTGCCAGCAGCCAATTACGGACAGGCTCCAACTATGGCTACACCTTC. The full variable domain, completed using reference TRBV5-6 and TRBJ1-2, is DAGVTQSPTHLIKTRGQQVTLRCSPKSGHDTVSWYQQALGQGPQFIFQYYEEEERQRGNFPDRFSGHQFPNYSSELNVNALLLGDSALYLCASSQLRTGSNYGYTFGSGTRLTVV.

The chain combines TRBV11-1 with TRBJ1-1; 7 nucleotides agree with TRBD1. Germline V lookup: CDR1 SGHAT, CDR2 FQDESV (reference sequence). The CDR3 is 16 residues long. With V trimmed by 4 bases and J by 1 base, 9 bases remained unmatched. The CDR3 protein is CASSSAVRQGNTEAFF. In nucleotides, the CDR3 is TGTGCCAGCAGCTCGGCTGTGAGACAGGGGAACACTGAAGCTTTCTTT.

The rearrangement joins TRBV4-2 to TRBJ2-1; TRBD1 matches at 10 bases. V was clipped by 0 bases and J by 6 bases; unmatched bases: 11. Germline CDR1 reads LGHNA; CDR2 reads YNFKEQ. The CDR3 loop spans 18 amino acids. The CDR3 DNA follows: TGTGCCAGCAGCCAAGATGCTAGTATCAGGACAGGGGGCAATGAGCAGTTCTTC. This translates into CASSQDASIRTGGNEQFF.